This TCR beta chain was sequenced for a study of CD8 T cells in ankylosing spondylitis. Overall study findings and caveats: Within ankylosing spondylitis blood, a TCR beta motif made up of roughly eight highly homologous variants appeared to be characteristic.

This clonotype was seen once. Its specificity is not known. Trimming took 3 bases from V and 2 from J, leaving 10 bases between them. Germline V gene data show CDR1 as SGHAT and CDR2 as FQNNGV. CDR3 length: 14 amino acids. TCRdb re-called the 5' RACE reads through MiXCR, storing one row per CDR3 protein. The table includes 150,000 to 200,000 distinct CDR3 sequences, approximately 10% detected once. The V call is TRBV11-2, the J call TRBJ2-5; tentative D call: TRBD1 (6 bases). What was sequenced was blood, either unsorted or a sorted T cell fraction (not recorded which). The sequence was collected from a male donor with ankylosing spondylitis or in good health (not recorded which). The CDR3 protein is CASSFTGSQETQYF. The CDR3 DNA is TGTGCCAGCAGCTTCACAGGGAGTCAAGAGACCCAGTACTTC.